This T cell receptor beta chain was captured in a study of blood T cells in healthy people across ages. CDR3 length: 15 residues. Trimming pared 4 bases from V and 0 bases from J, leaving 12 bases between. Germline-derived CDR1 and CDR2 are SGDLS and YYNGEE. Through a sample-barcoded 5' primer and a J-beta primer mix, a second PCR was run for roughly 7 to 12 cycles. Every sample produced at least 2.5 million CDR3-containing paired-end reads. MiXCR, applied by TCRdb to the 5' RACE reads, yields one record per CDR3 protein. This table has 540,000 or so distinct CDR3 sequences, 27% appearing once. Isolation of PBMCs gave at least 7 million cells per sample. This clonotype came up a few times.

The receptor's source is a woman in her 70s in good health. The V and J genes are TRBV9 and TRBJ2-3; D is perhaps TRBD1 (6 bases). Sample: blood. The CDR3 DNA reads TGTGCCAGCAGCTCCGGACAGTCTAGCACAGATACGCAGTATTTT. Translated: CASSSGQSSTDTQYF.